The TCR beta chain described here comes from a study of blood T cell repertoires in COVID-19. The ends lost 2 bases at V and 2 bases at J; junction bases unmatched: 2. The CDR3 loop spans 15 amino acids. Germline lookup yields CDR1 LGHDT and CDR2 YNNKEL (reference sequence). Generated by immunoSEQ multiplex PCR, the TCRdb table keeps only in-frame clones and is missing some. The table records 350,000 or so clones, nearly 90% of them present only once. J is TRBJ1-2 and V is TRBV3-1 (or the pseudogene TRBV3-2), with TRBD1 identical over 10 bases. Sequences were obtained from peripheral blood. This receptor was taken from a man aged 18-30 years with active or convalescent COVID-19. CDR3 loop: CASSQWDRGNYGYTF. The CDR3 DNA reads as TGTGCCAGCAGCCAATGGGACAGGGGCAACTATGGCTACACCTTC.